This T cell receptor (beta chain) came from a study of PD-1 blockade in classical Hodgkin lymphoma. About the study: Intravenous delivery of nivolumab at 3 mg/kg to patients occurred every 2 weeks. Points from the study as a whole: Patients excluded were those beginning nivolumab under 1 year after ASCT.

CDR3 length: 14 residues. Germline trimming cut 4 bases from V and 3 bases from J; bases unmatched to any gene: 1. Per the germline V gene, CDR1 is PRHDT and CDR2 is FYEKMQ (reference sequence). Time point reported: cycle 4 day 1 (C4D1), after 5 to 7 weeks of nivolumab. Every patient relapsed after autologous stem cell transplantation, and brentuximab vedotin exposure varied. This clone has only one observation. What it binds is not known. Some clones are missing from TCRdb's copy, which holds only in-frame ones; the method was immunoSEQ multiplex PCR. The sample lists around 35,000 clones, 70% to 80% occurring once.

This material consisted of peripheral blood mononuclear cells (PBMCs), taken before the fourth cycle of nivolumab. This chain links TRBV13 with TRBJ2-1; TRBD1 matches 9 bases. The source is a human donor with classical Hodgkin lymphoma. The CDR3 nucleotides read TGTGCCAGCAGCTCGGACAGGGGCTACAATGAGCAGTTCTTC. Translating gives CASSSDRGYNEQFF.